The rows below give T cell receptor beta chains drawn from one sample of a study of cytomegalovirus exposure and HLA in healthy donors. The data were produced by immunoSEQ multiplex PCR, yet TCRdb's version contains in-frame clones alone and is incomplete. This table holds 50,000 to 80,000 clones. Sequencing used PBMCs. The receptor source for this set is a woman under 30 in good health and CMV-seronegative. Each CDR3 is given with its conserved first and last residue. The order of the fields is CDR3 protein, CDR3 DNA, CDR3 length, V gene, J gene, D gene. A D gene is named only where the DNA matches it firmly.

CDR3aa: CASGLGGDRGAYEQYF; CDR3nt: TGTGCTAGTGGTTTGGGGGGGGACAGGGGGGCCTACGAGCAGTACTTC; len: 16; v_gene: TRBV12-5; j_gene: TRBJ2-7; d_gene: TRBD1
CDR3aa: CASSLLYTDTQYF; CDR3nt: TGCGCCAGCAGCCTCCTCTACACAGATACGCAGTATTTT; len: 13; v_gene: TRBV4-1; j_gene: TRBJ2-3; d_gene: -
CDR3aa: CASSRTGNQPQHF; CDR3nt: TGTGCCAGCTCGCGGACAGGGAATCAGCCCCAGCATTTT; len: 13; v_gene: TRBV18; j_gene: TRBJ1-5; d_gene: TRBD1
CDR3aa: CASSPRQGSYEQYF; CDR3nt: TGTGCCAGTAGCCCGAGACAGGGGTCCTACGAGCAGTACTTC; len: 14; v_gene: TRBV19; j_gene: TRBJ2-7; d_gene: TRBD1
CDR3aa: CASRQGAGNTIYF; CDR3nt: TGTGCCAGCAGACAGGGGGCTGGAAACACCATATATTTT; len: 13; v_gene: TRBV19; j_gene: TRBJ1-3; d_gene: TRBD1
CDR3aa: CASSWSGTGNEQFF; CDR3nt: TGCGCCAGCAGCTGGAGCGGGACGGGGAATGAGCAGTTCTTC; len: 14; v_gene: TRBV5-1; j_gene: TRBJ2-1; d_gene: TRBD2
CDR3aa: CASSSQNYEQYF; CDR3nt: TGCGCCAGCAGCTCTCAGAACTACGAGCAGTACTTC; len: 12; v_gene: TRBV5-1; j_gene: TRBJ2-7; d_gene: -
CDR3aa: CSVFPGQYNEQFF; CDR3nt: TGCAGCGTTTTCCCCGGACAGTACAATGAGCAGTTCTTC; len: 13; v_gene: TRBV29-1; j_gene: TRBJ2-1; d_gene: -
CDR3aa: CASGKATGNYGYTF; CDR3nt: TGTGCCAGTGGGAAGGCGACGGGAAACTATGGCTACACCTTC; len: 14; v_gene: TRBV19; j_gene: TRBJ1-2; d_gene: -
CDR3aa: CASSLERGGTDTQYF; CDR3nt: TGCGCCAGCAGCTTGGAGCGGGGGGGCACAGATACGCAGTATTTT; len: 15; v_gene: TRBV5-1; j_gene: TRBJ2-3; d_gene: TRBD2
CDR3aa: CASSSRQGRDEQFF; CDR3nt: TGCGCCAGCAGCTCCCGACAGGGGAGGGATGAGCAGTTCTTC; len: 14; v_gene: TRBV5-1; j_gene: TRBJ2-1; d_gene: -
CDR3aa: CAWQESNEQFF; CDR3nt: TGTGCCTGGCAAGAGTCAAATGAGCAGTTCTTC; len: 11; v_gene: TRBV30; j_gene: TRBJ2-1; d_gene: -
CDR3aa: CASSVDSVAGVHEQYF; CDR3nt: TGTGCCAGCAGCGTAGATAGCGTAGCGGGAGTCCACGAGCAGTACTTC; len: 16; v_gene: TRBV9; j_gene: TRBJ2-7; d_gene: TRBD2
CDR3aa: CASSLRAGGPSTDTQYF; CDR3nt: TGCGCCAGCAGCTTGAGAGCGGGGGGTCCGAGCACAGATACGCAGTATTTT; len: 17; v_gene: TRBV5-1; j_gene: TRBJ2-3; d_gene: TRBD2
CDR3aa: CASSPRGGKGETQYF; CDR3nt: TGTGCCAGCAGCCCGCGGGGCGGGAAAGGCGAGACCCAGTACTTC; len: 15; v_gene: TRBV13; j_gene: TRBJ2-5; d_gene: -
CDR3aa: CATVSTGTEETQYF; CDR3nt: TGTGCCACCGTGTCGACAGGGACAGAAGAGACCCAGTACTTC; len: 14; v_gene: TRBV15; j_gene: TRBJ2-5; d_gene: TRBD1
CDR3aa: CASSLNPGGGNQPQHF; CDR3nt: TGTGCCAGCAGCCTAAACCCGGGGGGGGGCAATCAGCCCCAGCATTTT; len: 16; v_gene: TRBV7-8; j_gene: TRBJ1-5; d_gene: -
CDR3aa: CASSGEADTQYF; CDR3nt: TGTGCCAGCAGTGGGGAGGCGGATACGCAGTATTTT; len: 12; v_gene: TRBV2; j_gene: TRBJ2-3; d_gene: -
CDR3aa: CASSSSGRALEQYF; CDR3nt: TGTGCCAGCAGCTCGAGCGGGAGGGCCTTAGAGCAGTACTTC; len: 14; v_gene: TRBV11-3; j_gene: TRBJ2-7; d_gene: TRBD2
CDR3aa: CASRPGTGLNTEAFF; CDR3nt: TGTGCCAGCAGACCCGGGACAGGGTTGAACACTGAAGCTTTCTTT; len: 15; v_gene: TRBV6-6; j_gene: TRBJ1-1; d_gene: TRBD1
CDR3aa: CASSVAAGGETQYF; CDR3nt: TGTGCCAGCAGCGTAGCGGCAGGAGGAGAGACCCAGTACTTC; len: 14; v_gene: TRBV9; j_gene: TRBJ2-5; d_gene: -
CDR3aa: CASSETLGRVKQYF; CDR3nt: TGTGCCAGCAGTGAAACCCTGGGCAGGGTGAAACAGTACTTC; len: 14; v_gene: TRBV25-1; j_gene: TRBJ2-7; d_gene: -
CDR3aa: CASSHPSGTGSNTEAFF; CDR3nt: TGTGCCAGTAGTCATCCCTCCGGGACAGGGTCGAACACTGAAGCTTTCTTT; len: 17; v_gene: TRBV19; j_gene: TRBJ1-1; d_gene: TRBD1
CDR3aa: CASSQERLAGGTQYF; CDR3nt: TGCGCCAGCAGCCAAGAGAGACTAGCGGGAGGGACCCAGTACTTC; len: 15; v_gene: TRBV4-1; j_gene: TRBJ2-5; d_gene: TRBD2
CDR3aa: CASSHKMNTEAFF; CDR3nt: TGTGCCAGCAGCCACAAAATGAACACTGAAGCTTTCTTT; len: 13; v_gene: TRBV2; j_gene: TRBJ1-1; d_gene: -
CDR3aa: CASSERDRGHEQYF; CDR3nt: TGTGCCAGCAGTGAAAGGGACAGGGGACACGAGCAGTACTTC; len: 14; v_gene: TRBV6-1; j_gene: TRBJ2-7; d_gene: TRBD1